Listed below are T cell receptor beta chains from one sample, sequenced in a study of shared clonotypes between healthy human individuals. The protocol was immunoSEQ multiplex PCR, while the TCRdb copy is restricted to in-frame clones and leaves out a portion. The sample has some 450,000 clones; roughly 80% are singletons. The material sequenced was PBMCs. These receptors were obtained from a woman between 35 and 50 years old in good health. Some clones in this sample may be carry-over from other donors' samples. Both conserved end residues are part of each CDR3. A D gene is named only where the DNA matches it firmly.

d_call: TRBD1
j_call: TRBJ2-7
v_call: TRBV11-2
cdr3_aa: CASRYTGVAEQYF

d_call: .
j_call: TRBJ2-1
v_call: TRBV30
cdr3_aa: CAWGYGGSYNEQFF

d_call: .
j_call: TRBJ2-7
v_call: TRBV13
cdr3_aa: CASSPSRRDRVEQYF

d_call: .
j_call: TRBJ2-3
v_call: TRBV7-2
cdr3_aa: CASSSPGPRTDTQYF

d_call: .
j_call: TRBJ1-2
v_call: TRBV6-5
cdr3_aa: CASSGLRRDYGYTF

d_call: .
j_call: TRBJ1-2
v_call: TRBV5-6
cdr3_aa: CASSSRGKGGYTF

d_call: .
j_call: TRBJ2-5
v_call: TRBV4-2
cdr3_aa: CASSQGGGKTQYF

d_call: .
j_call: TRBJ2-2
v_call: TRBV5-1
cdr3_aa: CASSDTGPMNTGELFF

d_call: TRBD2
j_call: TRBJ2-3
v_call: TRBV15
cdr3_aa: CATSGSGLAGRGGHTQYF

d_call: .
j_call: TRBJ1-5
v_call: TRBV6-6
cdr3_aa: CASSTGWAGQGQPQHF

d_call: TRBD2
j_call: TRBJ2-1
v_call: TRBV15
cdr3_aa: CATSRVSSGRRNEQFF

d_call: .
j_call: TRBJ2-5
v_call: TRBV4-2
cdr3_aa: CASSARIRNQETQYF

d_call: TRBD2
j_call: TRBJ2-3
v_call: TRBV28
cdr3_aa: CASSFSGRAVADTQYF

d_call: TRBD2
j_call: TRBJ2-1
v_call: TRBV18
cdr3_aa: CASSPQGLAGNNEQFF

d_call: .
j_call: TRBJ2-1
v_call: TRBV13
cdr3_aa: CASSGREPYNEQFF

d_call: TRBD2
j_call: TRBJ2-1
v_call: TRBV10-3
cdr3_aa: CAISVVTSGNNEQFF

d_call: .
j_call: TRBJ2-6
v_call: TRBV5-5
cdr3_aa: CASSFQGANVLTF

d_call: .
j_call: TRBJ1-1
v_call: TRBV19
cdr3_aa: CASMSPNTEAFF

d_call: .
j_call: TRBJ2-7
v_call: TRBV7-9
cdr3_aa: CASSLGTPPGQYF